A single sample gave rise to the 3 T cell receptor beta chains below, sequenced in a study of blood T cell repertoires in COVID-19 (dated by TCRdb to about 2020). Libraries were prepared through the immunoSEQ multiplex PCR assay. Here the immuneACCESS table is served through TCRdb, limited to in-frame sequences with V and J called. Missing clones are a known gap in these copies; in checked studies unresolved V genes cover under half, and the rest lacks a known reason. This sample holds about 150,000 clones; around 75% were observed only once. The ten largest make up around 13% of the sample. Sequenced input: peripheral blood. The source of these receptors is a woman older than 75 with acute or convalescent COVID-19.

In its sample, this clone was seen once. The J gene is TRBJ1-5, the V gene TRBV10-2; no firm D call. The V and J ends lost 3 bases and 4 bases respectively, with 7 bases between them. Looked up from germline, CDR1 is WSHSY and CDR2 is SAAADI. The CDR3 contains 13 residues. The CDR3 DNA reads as TGCGCCAGCAGTGATAAATCGAATCAGCCCCAGCATTTT. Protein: CASSDKSNQPQHF.

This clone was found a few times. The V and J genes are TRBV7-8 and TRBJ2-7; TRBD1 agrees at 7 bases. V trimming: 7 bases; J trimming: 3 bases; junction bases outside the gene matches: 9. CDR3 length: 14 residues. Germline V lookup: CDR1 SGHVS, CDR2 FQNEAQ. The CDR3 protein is CASTTRRQGYEQYF. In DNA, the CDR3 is TGTGCCAGCACCACAAGAAGACAGGGCTACGAGCAGTACTTC.

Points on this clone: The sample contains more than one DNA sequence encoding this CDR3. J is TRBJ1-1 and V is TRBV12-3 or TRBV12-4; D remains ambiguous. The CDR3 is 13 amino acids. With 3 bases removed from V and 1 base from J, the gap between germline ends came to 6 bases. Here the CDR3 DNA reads TGTGCCAGCAGTTTTACCGGGAACACTGAAGCTTTCTTT. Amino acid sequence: CASSFTGNTEAFF.